Each of the 10 T cell receptor beta chains below was sequenced from the same sample in a study of T-cell memory formation after mild COVID-19. A single record per CDR3 protein comes from TCRdb applying MiXCR to the 5' RACE reads. In the table there are under 200,000 distinct CDR3 sequences, around a third of which are singletons. Sequenced material: PBMCs or a T cell subset sorted from them (not recorded which). The receptor source for this set is an adult woman who had mild COVID-19 (a few samples of this study predate the infection). Cell type and time point are not known.

This clonotype showed up many times. The chain combines TRBV12-3 or TRBV12-4 with TRBJ1-1; unclear D gene. V was clipped by 8 bases and J by 1 base, with 8 bases between them. This CDR3 is 12 amino acids long. CDR3 sequence reads: CASPPENTEAFF. The CDR3 DNA follows: TGTGCCAGCCCGCCGGAGAACACTGAAGCTTTCTTT.

This chain uses TRBV20-1 with TRBJ2-3; perhaps TRBD2 as D (7 bases). The germline V gene encodes CDR1 DFQATT and CDR2 SNEGSKA (reference sequence). The CDR3 runs 13 residues. V was pared by 5 bases and J by 7 bases, with 16 bases between. In nucleotides, the CDR3 is TGCAGTGCTCGTACCGGGGGGCCATATACGCAGTATTTT. Its protein product is CSARTGGPYTQYF.

A few counts support this clonotype. The rearrangement joins TRBV4-3 to TRBJ1-4; a weak D match, TRBD1 (5 bases). CDR3 size: 15 residues. CDR1 is LGHNA and CDR2 is YSLEER in the germline V gene. Trimming removed 4 bases at V and 5 bases at J, with 14 bases between. CDR3 DNA sequence: TGCGCCAGCAGCCTCCGGCGGGGGAGGAATGAAAAACTGTTTTTT. It translates to CASSLRRGRNEKLFF.

V and J are TRBV5-6 and TRBJ2-7; a possible D gene is TRBD1 (6 bases). The CDR3 has 13 residues. The germline gives CDR1 SGHDT, CDR2 YYEEEE. Trimming stripped 6 bases from V and 1 base from J, with 11 bases between. The CDR3 sequence is CASTTDSSYEQYF. The DNA for the CDR3 is TGTGCCAGCACCACGGACAGTTCCTACGAGCAGTACTTC.

The V and J genes are TRBV12-3 or TRBV12-4 and TRBJ1-1; TRBD1 is a possible D gene (5 bases). The V end was cut by 6 bases, the J end by 0 bases, with 14 bases between. The CDR3 is 15 residues long. CDR3 nucleotides: TGTGCCAGCAGCCTCTCGGGACGGCTGAACACTGAAGCTTTCTTT. Translation gives CASSLSGRLNTEAFF.

This chain joins TRBV6-5 and TRBJ2-7, with 7 bases fitting TRBD2. V was pared by 6 bases and J by 5 bases, with 10 bases of the junction left unmatched. The germline V gene encodes CDR1 MNHEY and CDR2 SVGAGI. The CDR3 sequence is 14 residues long. CDR3: CASSTRTAGDEQYF. CDR3 sequence (DNA): TGTGCCAGCAGCACCAGGACCGCGGGGGACGAGCAGTACTTC.

The rearrangement uses TRBV3-1 and TRBJ1-1; no clear D gene. Germline V lookup: CDR1 LGHDT, CDR2 YNNKEL (reference sequence). CDR3 length: 12 amino acids. V was clipped by 4 bases and J by 4 bases, with 7 bases between them. The CDR3 reads CASSLISTEAFF. Written as DNA, the CDR3 is TGTGCCAGCAGCCTGATCTCCACTGAAGCTTTCTTT.

The V gene is TRBV24-1, the J gene TRBJ1-1, with D maybe TRBD1 (5 bases). Per the germline V gene, CDR1 is KGHDR and CDR2 is SFDVKD. This CDR3 comprises 13 residues. The V gene lost 1 base and the J gene lost 8 bases, with 10 bases spanning the gap. CDR3 in amino acids: CATSDFGGSEAFF. CDR3 nucleotide sequence: TGTGCCACCAGTGATTTTGGGGGGTCCGAAGCTTTCTTT.

The rearrangement links TRBV6-1 to TRBJ2-1; D uncertain. The germline V gene has CDR1 MNHNS and CDR2 SASEGT. This CDR3 spans 12 amino acids. V was trimmed by 7 bases and J by 3 bases, leaving 7 bases between them. The chain's CDR3 is CASKNNYNEQFF. The DNA for the CDR3 is TGTGCCAGCAAAAACAACTACAATGAGCAGTTCTTC.

Ten or more counts support this clonotype. This sequence joins TRBV7-6 and TRBJ2-3; 9 bases map to TRBD2. In germline, CDR1 is SGHVS, CDR2 FNYEAQ. The trim removed 0 bases at V and 3 bases at J, leaving 10 bases unmatched. The CDR3 sequence is 18 residues long. CDR3 loop: CASSLAPQAGGGTDTQYF. The CDR3 bases are TGTGCCAGCAGCTTAGCGCCCCAAGCGGGAGGTGGTACAGATACGCAGTATTTT.